This is a list of T cell receptor beta chains from one sample in a study of blood T cell repertoires in COVID-19. Clones were sequenced by immunoSEQ multiplex PCR, and TCRdb holds only the in-frame ones, with some missing. The sample lists some 140,000 clones, about 85% occurring once. Sequencing used peripheral blood. All receptors derive from a man between 60 and 75 years old with COVID-19, enrolled during active disease. The conserved cysteine and the conserved F or W are not part of the CDR3 here.

v_call	cdr3_aa
TRBV28	ASSFGRGRYEQY
TRBV7-2	ASGTATNEKLF
TRBV6-2/TRBV6-3	ASSYSGAANVLT
TRBV3-1/TRBV3-2	ASSQIDRGTEAF
TRBV11-2	ASRKTGVDTQY
TRBV7-2	ASSLSGGADTQY
TRBV6-1	AGSEGLGAQETQY
TRBV10-3	AINKVQGPLTYGYT
TRBV29-1	SVVGADYGYT
TRBV24-1	ATSFGNTEAF
TRBV19	ASKGSQGNTGELF
TRBV7-2	ASSLELSGAEQY
TRBV7-9	ASSSRDSSYGYT
TRBV4-3	ASSQGNGGEAF
TRBV19	ASRGLAGSLNEQF
TRBV7-2	ASSWGTGGYTGELF
TRBV19	ASSSDSTSPLH
TRBV4-2	ASSQVERGGSYEQY
TRBV7-2	ASSSSGRVHEQY
TRBV7-2	ASSSTDTYGYT
TRBV18	ASSPGLNTEAF
TRBV19	ASSGRGLNQPQH
TRBV3-1/TRBV3-2	ASRGGSEAF
TRBV3-1/TRBV3-2	ASSQGPRLAGSGELF
TRBV30	AWSVRRADTQY
TRBV2	ARRSRSGNTIY
TRBV19	ASMTGGLTGELF
TRBV19	ATDAGAVEKLF
TRBV30	AWCLTGLWTEAF
TRBV10-3	AISGAGSNYGYT
TRBV30	AWSLQAGSTDTQY
TRBV4-1	ASSQAGLVRNEQF
TRBV29-1	SVNRGYNEQF
TRBV28	ASSAGLAGGLNEQF
TRBV10-3	AISDSGGEEKLF
TRBV7-8	ASSLSNRGHEQY
TRBV27	ASSFGGANTEAF
TRBV18	ASSPLRGQVVYGYT
TRBV4-3	ASSQVWDSQETQY
TRBV28	ASTIENYGYT
TRBV6-2/TRBV6-3	ASSGGTANEQF
TRBV18	ASSPSRDSGNTIY
TRBV30	AWSEQELYGYT
TRBV18	ASSPGGRLEGNGYT
TRBV7-2	ASSSRGVGTNEKLF
TRBV12-5	ASGLVPGIVYGYT
TRBV27	ASSRPGQGRTEAF
TRBV14	ASSQAVSYGYT
TRBV7-9	ASTKVGGIGGYT
TRBV28	ASSPGTVSYGYT